This TCR beta chain was sequenced for a study of spatial heterogeneity in lung cancer. CDR1 SGHVS and CDR2 FQNEAQ come from the germline V gene. This CDR3 is built from 13 residues. V dropped 3 bases and J dropped 10; count of bases not matched to a gene: 6. This clonotype was counted ten times or more. Antigen unknown. This beta chain lies outside the target of a library built for alpha chains; its clone size means little. Time point of the sample: sample taken at primary tumor resection. A unique molecular identifier was attached to every TCR cDNA molecule. MiXCR, applied by TCRdb to the 5' RACE reads, yields one record per CDR3 protein. The table includes over 5,500 distinct CDR3 sequences, about 15% detected once. Study conclusions and caveats: Ubiquitous and regional expanded TCR counts correlated with ubiquitous and regional nonsynonymous mutations, respectively. Intratumoral expanded alpha and beta TCR counts were found to track tumor mutation counts.

The source material was lung tumor tissue, sampled at surgery. The chain combines TRBV7-8 with TRBJ2-4, with 7 bases identical to TRBD1. The sequence derives from a male donor with early-stage non-small cell lung cancer. The DNA for the CDR3 is TGTGCCAGCAGCTTCGACAGGGACCCGATTCAGTACTTC. It encodes CASSFDRDPIQYF.